This TCR beta chain was obtained from a study of T cell responses to AZD1222 COVID-19 vaccine. Findings and limits, study-wide: Across spike, vaccine-associated CD4 TCRs were found, dominant at 160-218 and 743-854. In a largely white British group with more females than males, clonal diversity was possibly underestimated. A rise in Spike-specific TCR breadth and depth followed two AZD1222 doses.

The method was immunoSEQ multiplex PCR; TCRdb's version includes in-frame clones alone and lacks a portion of them. The table shows around 30,000 clones, with more than 85% occurring only once. With 8 bases clipped from V and 7 bases from J, the junction kept 10 bases outside the gene matches. Germline V gene data show CDR1 as SQVTM and CDR2 as ANQGSEA. The CDR3 extends over 12 amino acids. This clone is a singleton in its sample. Its matching antigen is unknown. The sequences come from peripheral blood, collected on day 0 of AZD1222 vaccination. The sequence derives from an adult in good health. The V gene is TRBV29-1, the J gene TRBJ1-2; TRBD1 matches at 7 bases. The CDR3 nucleotides read TGCAGCATTCTGACAGGGCACGGTGGCTACACCTTC. Translating gives CSILTGHGGYTF.